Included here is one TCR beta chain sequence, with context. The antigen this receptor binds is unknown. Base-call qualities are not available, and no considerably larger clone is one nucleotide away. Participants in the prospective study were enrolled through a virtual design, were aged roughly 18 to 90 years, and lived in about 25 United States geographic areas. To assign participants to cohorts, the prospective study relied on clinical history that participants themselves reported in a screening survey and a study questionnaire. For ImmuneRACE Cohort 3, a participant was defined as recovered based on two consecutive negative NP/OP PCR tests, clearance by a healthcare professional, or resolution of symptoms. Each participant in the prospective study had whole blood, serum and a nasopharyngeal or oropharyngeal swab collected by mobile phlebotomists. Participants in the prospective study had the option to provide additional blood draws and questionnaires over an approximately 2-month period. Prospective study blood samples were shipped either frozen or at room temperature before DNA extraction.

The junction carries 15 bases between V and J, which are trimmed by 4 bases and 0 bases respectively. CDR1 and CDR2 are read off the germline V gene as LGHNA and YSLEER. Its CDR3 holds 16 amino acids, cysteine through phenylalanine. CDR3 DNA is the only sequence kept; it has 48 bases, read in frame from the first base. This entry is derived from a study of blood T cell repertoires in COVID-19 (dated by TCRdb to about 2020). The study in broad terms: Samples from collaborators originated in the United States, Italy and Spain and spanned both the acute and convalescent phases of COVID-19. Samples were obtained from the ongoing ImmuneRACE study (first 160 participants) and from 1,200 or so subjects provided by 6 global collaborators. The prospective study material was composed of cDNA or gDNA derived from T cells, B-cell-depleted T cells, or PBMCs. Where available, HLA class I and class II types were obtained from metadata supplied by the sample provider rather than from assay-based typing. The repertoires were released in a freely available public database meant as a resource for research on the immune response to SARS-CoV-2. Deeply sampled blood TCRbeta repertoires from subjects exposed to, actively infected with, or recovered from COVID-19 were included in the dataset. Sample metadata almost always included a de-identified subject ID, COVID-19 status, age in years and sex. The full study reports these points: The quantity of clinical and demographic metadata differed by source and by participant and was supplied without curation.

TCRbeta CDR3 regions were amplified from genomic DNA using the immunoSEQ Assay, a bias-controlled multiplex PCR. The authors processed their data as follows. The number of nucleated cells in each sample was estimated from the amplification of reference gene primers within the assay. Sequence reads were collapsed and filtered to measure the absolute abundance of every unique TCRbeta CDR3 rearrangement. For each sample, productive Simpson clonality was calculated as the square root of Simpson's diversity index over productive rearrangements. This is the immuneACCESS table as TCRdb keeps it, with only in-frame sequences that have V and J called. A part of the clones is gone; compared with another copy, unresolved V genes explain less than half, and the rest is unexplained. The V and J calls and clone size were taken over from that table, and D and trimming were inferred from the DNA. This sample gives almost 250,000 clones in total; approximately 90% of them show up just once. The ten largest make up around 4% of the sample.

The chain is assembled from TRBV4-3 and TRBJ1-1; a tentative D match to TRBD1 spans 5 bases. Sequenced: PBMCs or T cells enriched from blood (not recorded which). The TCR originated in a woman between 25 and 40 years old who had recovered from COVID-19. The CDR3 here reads CASSRGGPRLNTEAFF. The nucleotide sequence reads TGCGCCAGCAGCCGGGGGGGACCGCGCCTGAACACTGAAGCTTTCTTT.